This T cell receptor (beta chain) was recovered during a study of T cells after yellow fever vaccination. One entry per CDR3 protein results from TCRdb running MiXCR on the 5' RACE reads. Among under 600,000 distinct CDR3 sequences, roughly 14% were seen once, and the ten largest hold around an eighth. As concerns this clonotype: Its cognate antigen is unknown.

Germline CDR1 and CDR2: LNHNV and YYDKDF (reference sequence). The CDR3 is 16 amino acids. With 0 bases clipped from V and 6 bases from J, the junction kept 5 bases outside the gene matches. The study, taken as a whole, reports: Primary-vaccination clones mostly resurfaced post-booster (96% CD4, just under 90% CD8). Researchers noted that a small share of clonotypes showed up in both CD4 and CD8 compartments.

This TCR derives from a man aged 25 to 40 who received the YFV17D yellow fever vaccine. The chain uses TRBV15 and TRBJ2-1, with TRBD2 matching over 10 bases. The source was PBMCs, collected on the day of the yellow fever booster vaccination. The CDR3 DNA reads as TGTGCCACCAGCAGAGATCCCCTAGCGGGAGTCAATGAGCAGTTCTTC. This translates into CATSRDPLAGVNEQFF.